Following are 32 T cell receptor beta chains from one sample sequenced in a study of T cells in Graves' hyperthyroidism and ophthalmopathy (dated by TCRdb to about 2019). Library preparation employed multiplex PCR. For sequencing, an Illumina HiSeq 2000 was employed. TCR beta CDR3 regions were amplified from RNA transcripts. A first-round RT-PCR of the TCR CDR3 used the HTBI primer set with the Qiagen OneStep RT-PCR kit. TCRdb reran the public reads through fastp at Q25 and MiXCR, keeping productive beta chains. One record per CDR3 amino acid sequence lists the most common genes and DNA. The sample profile shows under 400,000 distinct CDR3 sequences; around a sixth of them were found once. The ten largest clones take up approximately 54% of the sample. Sequences were obtained from blood. Receptor source: a woman aged 45-65 years with Graves' hyperthyroidism.

This clonotype showed up many times. The rearrangement links TRBV6-5 to TRBJ2-7; D unresolved. CDR3 length: 13 amino acids. Trimming removed 0 bases from V and 7 bases from J, with 10 bases in between. Per the germline V gene, CDR1 is MNHEY and CDR2 is SVGAGI. CDR3 in amino acids: CASSYSVAEEQYF. CDR3 sequence (DNA): TGTGCCAGCAGTTACTCGGTAGCCGAGGAGCAGTACTTC.

There are a few counts of this clonotype. V is TRBV3-1 and J is TRBJ2-1; the D is unclear. This CDR3 spans 12 amino acids. V lost 4 bases, J lost 6 bases, and 7 bases lay in between. Germline V gene data show CDR1 as LGHDT and CDR2 as YNNKEL (reference sequence). Here the CDR3 reads CASSRLFNEQFF. As DNA, the CDR3 is TGTGCCAGCAGCCGTCTCTTCAATGAGCAGTTCTTC.

In this sample, this clonotype turned up many times. The V and J genes are TRBV11-2 and TRBJ1-1; TRBD1 matches 11 bases. Germline CDR1 and CDR2: SGHAT and FQNNGV. The CDR3 length is 13 residues. V shed 6 bases and J 12 bases; nucleotides not matched to a gene: 9. CDR3 nucleotides: TGTGCCAGCAGTATGGACAGGGGGCATAATACTTTCTTT. Its protein is CASSMDRGHNTFF. The full variable domain, rest sourced from reference TRBV11-2 and TRBJ1-1, is EAGVAQSPRYKIIEKRQSVAFWCNPISGHATLYWYQQILGQGPKLLIQFQNNGVVDDSQLPKDRFSAERLKGVDSTLKIQPAKLEDSAVYLCASSMDRGHNTFFGQGTRLTVV.

This clonotype was picked up a small number of times. The CDR3 reads CASSHPSGNTIYF. The CDR3 coding sequence is TGCGCCAGCAGCCACCCTTCTGGAAACACCATATATTTT. V and J are TRBV4-1 and TRBJ1-3; D is uncertain. The CDR3 runs to 13 residues. Trimming took off 3 bases at V and 1 base at J, with 4 bases between the two ends. CDR1 is MGHRA, CDR2 YSYEKL, per germline.

This clonotype was seen repeatedly, ten times or more. The chain recombines TRBV2 with TRBJ2-1; 7 bases fit TRBD2. The germline V gene has CDR1 SNHLY and CDR2 FYNNEI. After removal of 8 bases from V and 4 bases from J, the junction contained 8 bases not matched to a gene. The CDR3 totals 14 residues. CDR3 nucleotide sequence: TGTGCCAGCTGTCTTCGCGGGGGTTACAATGAGCAGTTCTTC. Translated, it gives CASCLRGGYNEQFF.

The chain recombines TRBV6-5 with TRBJ1-5; the D gene is possibly TRBD1 (6 bases). The CDR3 is made up of 15 amino acids. V lost 2 bases, J lost 3 bases, and 11 bases lay in between. Germline CDR1 MNHEY, CDR2 SVGAGI. The CDR3 coding sequence is TGTGCCAGCAGTTACACCAGGGACACCAATCAGCCCCAGCATTTT. This gives the protein CASSYTRDTNQPQHF.

The V gene is TRBV4-1, the J gene TRBJ2-3, with 7 bases lining up with TRBD2. V dropped 0 bases and J dropped 2; count of bases not matched to a gene: 8. The CDR3 is made up of 17 amino acids. CDR1 is MGHRA, CDR2 YSYEKL, per germline. CDR3 protein: CASSQDPPSGYTDTQYF. For the CDR3, the DNA is TGCGCCAGCAGCCAAGATCCGCCTAGCGGATACACAGATACGCAGTATTTT.

This clonotype was picked up many times. The rearrangement links TRBV7-2 to TRBJ2-3; 8 bases map to TRBD2. From germline, CDR1 is SGHTA and CDR2 FQGNSA. V lost 1 base to trimming and J lost 6 bases; unmatched junction nucleotides: 12. This CDR3 spans 17 amino acids. DNA for the CDR3: TGTGCCAGCAGCTTAGAGAGTAGCGGGGCCGGTCCGGATACGCAGTATTTT. This gives the protein CASSLESSGAGPDTQYF.

The gene calls are TRBV5-6 and TRBJ2-1; D might be TRBD1 (6 bases). The ends were cut back, 0 bases at V and 4 bases at J, with 14 bases in the middle. The germline CDR1 and CDR2 sequences are SGHDT and YYEEEE. This CDR3 comprises 16 residues. The CDR3 DNA is TGTGCCAGCAGCTTGGTTAAGGACAGCCTGTACAATGAGCAGTTCTTC. The encoded protein is CASSLVKDSLYNEQFF. Combining the CDR3 with reference TRBV5-6 and TRBJ2-1 gives the whole variable domain DAGVTQSPTHLIKTRGQQVTLRCSPKSGHDTVSWYQQALGQGPQFIFQYYEEEERQRGNFPDRFSGHQFPNYSSELNVNALLLGDSALYLCASSLVKDSLYNEQFFGPGTRLTVL.

This clonotype came up many times. The chain links TRBV11-2 to TRBJ2-1; 7 nucleotides line up with TRBD2. This CDR3 spans 13 amino acids. Unmatched junction bases numbered 2, after V lost 3 bases and J lost 6 bases. Germline V lookup: CDR1 SGHAT, CDR2 FQNNGV. DNA for the CDR3: TGTGCCAGCAGCTTTTCGGGAGGCAATGAGCAGTTCTTC. It yields the protein CASSFSGGNEQFF. The whole variable domain, filled in from reference TRBV11-2 and TRBJ2-1, reads EAGVAQSPRYKIIEKRQSVAFWCNPISGHATLYWYQQILGQGPKLLIQFQNNGVVDDSQLPKDRFSAERLKGVDSTLKIQPAKLEDSAVYLCASSFSGGNEQFFGPGTRLTVL.

This clonotype has a count of ten or more. The V and J genes are TRBV5-1 and TRBJ2-7; a weak D match, TRBD2 (6 bases). The V end was cut by 0 bases, the J end by 2 bases, with 9 bases between. The CDR3 has 14 residues. Looked up from germline, CDR1 is SGHRS and CDR2 is YFSETQ. The CDR3 is CASSLAGGTYEQYF. In DNA, the CDR3 is TGCGCCAGCAGCTTGGCAGGAGGGACCTACGAGCAGTACTTC.

This clonotype showed up just a few times. The chain employs TRBV20-1 and TRBJ1-3; no clear D gene. The CDR3 extends over 13 amino acids. V lost 3 bases to trimming and J lost 0 bases, with 6 bases between them. From germline, CDR1 is DFQATT and CDR2 SNEGSKA (reference sequence). As DNA, the CDR3 is TGCAGTGCTAGGCACAGCTCTGGAAACACCATATATTTT. Translated, it gives CSARHSSGNTIYF.

This clonotype has ten or more counts. The chain recombines TRBV7-9 with TRBJ2-3; unclear D gene. The germline V and J ends were trimmed by 5 bases and 1 base, with 16 bases remaining between them. This CDR3 contains 16 residues. The germline V gene has CDR1 SEHNR and CDR2 FQNEAQ (reference sequence). CDR3 coding DNA: TGTGCCAGCAGCGCCGGGCTTGGCCTAGGCACAGATACGCAGTATTTT. Residues: CASSAGLGLGTDTQYF.

In this sample, this clonotype turned up a few times. The chain employs TRBV20-1 and TRBJ2-1; D unresolved. Germline V CDR1 and CDR2: DFQATT, SNEGSKA (reference sequence). V was pared by 6 bases and J by 7 bases, with 13 bases between. CDR3 length: 12 residues. CDR3 residues: CSAIHDTNEQFF. CDR3 in DNA: TGCAGTGCCATTCACGACACTAATGAGCAGTTCTTC.

This clonotype was found a few times. The rearrangement joins TRBV20-1 to TRBJ2-1; tentative D call: TRBD1 (6 bases). Deletions cut 3 bases from V and 16 bases from J, with 13 bases between. The length of the CDR3 is 10 residues. Germline-derived CDR1 and CDR2 are DFQATT and SNEGSKA (reference sequence). The CDR3 reads CSASHRTVFF. CDR3 bases: TGCAGTGCTAGTCATAGGACAGTTTTCTTC.

This clonotype was counted only a few times. The gene calls are TRBV11-2 and TRBJ2-3, with unresolved D. In germline, CDR1 is SGHAT, CDR2 FQNNGV. The CDR3 is made up of 13 amino acids. Trimming took off 2 bases at V and 6 bases at J, with 9 bases between the two ends. The CDR3 bases are TGTGCCAGCAGCTTAACCCAGTGGGATACGCAGTATTTT. Encoded protein: CASSLTQWDTQYF.

This clonotype was recorded many times. This chain connects TRBV5-5 to TRBJ1-1; D unresolved. The CDR3 runs to 14 residues. V gave up 1 base and J gave up 3 bases, with 10 bases separating them. Germline V gene lookup returns CDR1 SGHKS and CDR2 YYEKEE (reference sequence). In DNA, the CDR3 is TGTGCCAGCAGCTTGCGGCGGTACGACACTGAAGCTTTCTTT. This encodes CASSLRRYDTEAFF.

This sequence joins TRBV20-1 and TRBJ2-5, with D perhaps given as TRBD1 or TRBD2 (5 bases each). Trimming cost V 6 bases and J 2 bases, with 10 bases left between them. The germline gives CDR1 DFQATT, CDR2 SNEGSKA (reference sequence). This CDR3 region has 12 residues. For the CDR3, the DNA is TGCAGTGCCGGGACCACTCAAGAGACCCAGTACTTC. Protein sequence: CSAGTTQETQYF.

This clonotype has ten or more counts. CDR3 sequence (DNA): TGTGCCAGCAGCTTGGCCCTACAGGGAAATGGCTACACCTTC. Amino acid sequence: CASSLALQGNGYTF. The chain employs TRBV5-8 and TRBJ1-2; D may be TRBD1 (6 bases). The germline V gene has CDR1 SGHTS and CDR2 YDEGEE. This CDR3 comprises 14 residues. V was pared by 0 bases and J by 6 bases, with 12 bases between.

This rearrangement joins TRBV10-1 to TRBJ2-2; D may be TRBD2 (6 bases). Trimming stripped 3 bases from V and 5 bases from J, with 16 bases between. Germline values: CDR1 WNHNN, CDR2 SYGVQD (reference sequence). CDR3 length: 16 amino acids. The CDR3, as DNA: TGCGCCAGCAGTGACCTTTCTCTAGCGAGTACCGGGGAGCTGTTTTTT. It yields the protein CASSDLSLASTGELFF.

This chain uses TRBV15 with TRBJ2-2; D call uncertain. Trimming left V 0 bases short and J 4 bases short, with 6 bases between. Germline-derived CDR1 and CDR2 are LNHNV and YYDKDF (reference sequence). There are 14 residues in the CDR3. CDR3: CATSRDQGTGELFF. CDR3 DNA: TGTGCCACCAGCAGAGACCAAGGCACCGGGGAGCTGTTTTTT.

V is TRBV5-6 and J is TRBJ1-1, with D unclear. The CDR3 spans 14 residues. Trimming stripped 4 bases from V and 3 bases from J, with 13 bases between. Germline loops: CDR1 SGHDT, CDR2 YYEEEE. This CDR3 reads CASSPGPTDTEAFF. Here the CDR3 DNA reads TGTGCCAGCAGCCCTGGACCGACTGACACTGAAGCTTTCTTT.

In its sample, this clonotype was seen a few times. V gene TRBV5-6 combines with J gene TRBJ2-5; D may be TRBD1 (6 bases). V gave up 7 bases and J gave up 3 bases, with 19 bases separating them. CDR3 length: 15 amino acids. Germline loops: CDR1 SGHDT, CDR2 YYEEEE. CDR3 DNA: TGTGCCAGCGGACCACAGGGATGGGAAGAAGAGACCCAGTACTTC. Translated: CASGPQGWEEETQYF.

J is TRBJ2-5 and V is TRBV27; the D gene is possibly TRBD2 (7 bases). The germline V and J ends were trimmed by 7 bases and 5 bases, with 20 bases remaining between them. CDR3 length equals 15 residues. Germline values: CDR1 MNHEY, CDR2 SMNVEV (reference sequence). CDR3 sequence reads: CASMGGGGPQETQYF. The CDR3 DNA sequence: TGTGCCAGCATGGGTGGGGGGGGGCCCCAGGAGACCCAGTACTTC.

The CDR3 coding sequence is TGTGCCAGCATGGACGGGAACAATGAGCAGTTCTTC. It encodes CASMDGNNEQFF. The chain links TRBV6-2 or TRBV6-3 to TRBJ2-1; D is perhaps TRBD2 (5 bases). Germline CDR1 is MNHEY and CDR2 is SVGEGT. The V gene lost 7 bases and the J gene lost 5 bases, with 9 bases spanning the gap. The length of the CDR3 is 12 residues.

J is TRBJ2-7 and V is TRBV5-1, with 8 nucleotides matching TRBD1. Trimming cost V 0 bases and J 4 bases; bases outside gene matches: 6. The CDR3 consists of 15 residues. Germline V lookup: CDR1 SGHRS, CDR2 YFSETQ. Here the CDR3 DNA reads TGCGCCAGCAGCTTGGGAGGGACAGGACCTTACGAGCAGTACGTC. The encoded protein is CASSLGGTGPYEQYV.

The chain employs TRBV6-2 or TRBV6-3 and TRBJ2-3; 9 nucleotides align to TRBD2. Trimming cost V 0 bases and J 3 bases; bases outside gene matches: 4. Germline V lookup: CDR1 MNHEY, CDR2 SVGEGT. This CDR3 spans 16 amino acids. The CDR3: CASSYSGGRGTDTQYF. CDR3 bases: TGTGCCAGCAGTTACTCCGGCGGGAGGGGGACAGATACGCAGTATTTT.

A remark on this clonotype: The conserved closing phenylalanine or tryptophan is absent in this CDR3, likely reflecting a read error. This sequence joins TRBV30 and TRBJ2-1, with D perhaps matching TRBD2 (5 bases). This CDR3 is built from 13 residues. Per germline, CDR1 GTSNPN and CDR2 SVGIG (reference sequence). Trimming pared 7 bases from V and 4 bases from J, leaving 14 bases between. CDR3: CAFSEELYNEQFL. As DNA, the CDR3 is TGTGCCTTCTCGGAGGAATTATACAATGAGCAGTTCCTC.

This clonotype occurred many times. The chain carries TRBV5-1 and TRBJ2-3; TRBD2 matches at 10 bases. In germline, CDR1 is SGHRS, CDR2 YFSETQ. Unmatched junction bases numbered 13, after V lost 4 bases and J lost 5 bases. The CDR3 extends over 17 amino acids. CDR3 in DNA: TGCGCCAGCAGCAATATAGATCTAGCGGGGGAAGGAGATACGCAGTATTTT. This sequence encodes CASSNIDLAGEGDTQYF.

This clonotype was found many times. This chain connects TRBV5-1 to TRBJ1-1; D perhaps matches TRBD1 (6 bases). The length of the CDR3 is 13 residues. Germline V lookup: CDR1 SGHRS, CDR2 YFSETQ. The ends were cut back, 4 bases at V and 11 bases at J, with 18 bases in the middle. As DNA, the CDR3 is TGCGCCAGCAGCCTGGGACAAGCTGAAGTGGCTTTCTTT. Its protein is CASSLGQAEVAFF.

Concerning this clonotype: The germline gene is not matched at one end of the junction; a read error may be the cause. Here the CDR3 DNA reads TGCGCCAGCAGCCTATCCGGGACGGACACTAAGTGCTTC. Amino acids: CASSLSGTDTKCF. The J gene is TRBJ2-7, the V gene TRBV4-1; D is possibly TRBD1 or TRBD2 (5 bases each). Germline V lookup: CDR1 MGHRA, CDR2 YSYEKL. This CDR3 is 13 amino acids long.

V gene TRBV7-9 combines with J gene TRBJ2-1, with TRBD2 identical over 13 bases. Losses at the gene ends were 5 bases for V and 5 bases for J; bases not matched to a gene: 3. The CDR3 covers 15 residues. Germline V gene sequence: CDR1 SEHNR, CDR2 FQNEAQ (reference sequence). CDR3 sequence: CASSPGLAGDNEQFF. DNA of the CDR3: TGTGCCAGCAGCCCCGGACTAGCGGGAGACAATGAGCAGTTCTTC.